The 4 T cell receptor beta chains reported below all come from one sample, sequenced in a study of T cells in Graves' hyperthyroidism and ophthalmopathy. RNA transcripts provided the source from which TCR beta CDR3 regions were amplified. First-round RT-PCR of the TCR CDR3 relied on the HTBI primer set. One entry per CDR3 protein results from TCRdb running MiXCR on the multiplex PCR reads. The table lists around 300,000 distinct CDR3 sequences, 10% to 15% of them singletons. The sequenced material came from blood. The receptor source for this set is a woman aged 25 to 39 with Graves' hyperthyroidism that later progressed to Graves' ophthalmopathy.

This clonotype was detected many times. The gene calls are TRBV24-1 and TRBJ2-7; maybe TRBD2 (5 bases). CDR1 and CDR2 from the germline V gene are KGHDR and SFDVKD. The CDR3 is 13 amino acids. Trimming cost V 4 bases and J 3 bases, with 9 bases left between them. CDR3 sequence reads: CATSDEGLYEQYF. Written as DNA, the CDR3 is TGTGCCACCAGTGACGAGGGCCTCTACGAGCAGTACTTC.

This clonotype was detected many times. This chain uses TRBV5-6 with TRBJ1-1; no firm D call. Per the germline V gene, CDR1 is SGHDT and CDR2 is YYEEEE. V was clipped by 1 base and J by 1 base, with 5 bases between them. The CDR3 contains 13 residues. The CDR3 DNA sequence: TGTGCCAGCAGCTTGAGGGCGAACACTGAAGCTTTCTTT. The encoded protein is CASSLRANTEAFF.

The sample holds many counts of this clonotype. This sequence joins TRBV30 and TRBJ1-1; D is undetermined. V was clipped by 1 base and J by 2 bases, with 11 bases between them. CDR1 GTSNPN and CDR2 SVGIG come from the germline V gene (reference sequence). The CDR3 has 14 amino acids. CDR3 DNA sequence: TGTGCCTGGAGTGACCCAGACATAAACACTGAAGCTTTCTTT. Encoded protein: CAWSDPDINTEAFF. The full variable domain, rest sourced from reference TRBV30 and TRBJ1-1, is SQTIHQWPATLVQPVGSPLSLECTVEGTSNPNLYWYRQAAGRGLQLLFYSVGIGQISSEVPQNLSASRPQDRQFILSSKKLLLSDSGFYLCAWSDPDINTEAFFGQGTRLTVV.

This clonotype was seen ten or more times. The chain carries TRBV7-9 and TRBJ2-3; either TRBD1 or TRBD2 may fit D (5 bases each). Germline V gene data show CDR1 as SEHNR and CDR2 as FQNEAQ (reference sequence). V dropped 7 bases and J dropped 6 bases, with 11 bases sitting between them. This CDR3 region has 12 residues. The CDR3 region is CASKRGWDTQYF. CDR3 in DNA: TGTGCCAGCAAGAGGGGATGGGATACGCAGTATTTT.